Below, one TCR beta chain is given with its context. As yet, its antigen is unknown. J gave up 0 bases and V 4 bases, and 4 bases lay outside the gene matches. The germline V gene has CDR1 SGHRS and CDR2 YFSETQ. This CDR3 contains 15 residues. The entry originates in a study of shared clonotypes between healthy human individuals. Study-wide points: The naive CD4 repertoires of a few donors were compared, and roughly 5.1% of clonotypes were shared.

TCRdb keeps only in-frame clones here, not all; method: immunoSEQ multiplex PCR. Of 550,000 to 700,000 clones listed, more than 70% are singletons. The chain uses TRBV5-1 and TRBJ2-3; 8 bases fit TRBD2. Sequences were obtained from memory CD4+ T cells sorted from blood. Indicated subset: CD45RA-negative fraction. The sequence came from a woman aged 25-40 years in good health. The CDR3 DNA is TGCGCCAGCAGCCCGGGAGGGAGGAGCACAGATACGCAGTATTTT. Translated, it gives CASSPGGRSTDTQYF.